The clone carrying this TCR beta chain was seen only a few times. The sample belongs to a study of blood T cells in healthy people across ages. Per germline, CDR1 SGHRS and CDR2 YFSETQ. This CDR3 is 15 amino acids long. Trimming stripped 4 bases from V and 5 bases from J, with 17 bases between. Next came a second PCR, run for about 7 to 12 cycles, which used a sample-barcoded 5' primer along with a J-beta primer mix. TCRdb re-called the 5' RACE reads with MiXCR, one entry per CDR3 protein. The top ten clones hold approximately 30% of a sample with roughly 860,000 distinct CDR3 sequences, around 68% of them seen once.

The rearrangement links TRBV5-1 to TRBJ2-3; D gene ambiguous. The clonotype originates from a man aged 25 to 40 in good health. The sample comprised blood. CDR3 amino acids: CASSPQARQEDTQYF. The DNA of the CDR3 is TGCGCCAGCAGCCCCCAAGCTCGCCAGGAAGATACGCAGTATTTT.